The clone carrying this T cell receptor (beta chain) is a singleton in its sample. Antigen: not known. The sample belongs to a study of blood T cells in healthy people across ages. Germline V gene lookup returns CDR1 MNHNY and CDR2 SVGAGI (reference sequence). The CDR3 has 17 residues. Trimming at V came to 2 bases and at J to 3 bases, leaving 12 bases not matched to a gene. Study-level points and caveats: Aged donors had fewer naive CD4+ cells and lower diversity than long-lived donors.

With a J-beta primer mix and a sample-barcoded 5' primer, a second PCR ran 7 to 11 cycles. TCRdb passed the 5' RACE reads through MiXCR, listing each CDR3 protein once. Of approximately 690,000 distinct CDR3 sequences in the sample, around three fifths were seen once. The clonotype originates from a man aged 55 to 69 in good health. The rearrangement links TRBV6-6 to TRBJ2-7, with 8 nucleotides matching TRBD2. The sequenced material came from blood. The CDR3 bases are TGTGCCAGCAGTTACGATGGGGGCGGAGCGGGGGTCTACGAGCAGTACTTC. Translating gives CASSYDGGGAGVYEQYF.